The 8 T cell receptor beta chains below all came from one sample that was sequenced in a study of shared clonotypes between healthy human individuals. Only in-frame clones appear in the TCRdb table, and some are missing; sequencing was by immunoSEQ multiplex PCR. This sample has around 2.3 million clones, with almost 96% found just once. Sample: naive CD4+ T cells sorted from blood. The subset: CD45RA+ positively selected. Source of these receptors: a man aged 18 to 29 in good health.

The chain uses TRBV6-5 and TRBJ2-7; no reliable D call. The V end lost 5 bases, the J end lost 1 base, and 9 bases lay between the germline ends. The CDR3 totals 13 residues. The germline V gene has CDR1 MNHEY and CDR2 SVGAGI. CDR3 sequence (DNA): TGTGCCAGCAGTCCTCAGTTTTCCTACGAGCAGTACTTC. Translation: CASSPQFSYEQYF.

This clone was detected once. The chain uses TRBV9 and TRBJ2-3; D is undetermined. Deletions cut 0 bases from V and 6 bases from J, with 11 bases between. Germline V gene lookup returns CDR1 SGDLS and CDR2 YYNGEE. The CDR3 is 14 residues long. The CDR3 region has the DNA TGTGCCAGCAGCGTAGATATTACCTCGGATACGCAGTATTTT. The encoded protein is CASSVDITSDTQYF. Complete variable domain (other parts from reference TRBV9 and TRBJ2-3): DSGVTQTPKHLITATGQRVTLRCSPRSGDLSVYWYQQSLDQGLQFLIQYYNGEERAKGNILERFSAQQFPDLHSELNLSSLELGDSALYFCASSVDITSDTQYFGPGTRLTVL.

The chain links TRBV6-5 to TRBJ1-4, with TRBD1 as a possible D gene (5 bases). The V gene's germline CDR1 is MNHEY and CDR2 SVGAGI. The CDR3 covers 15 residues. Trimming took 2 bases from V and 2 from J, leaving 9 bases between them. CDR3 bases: TGTGCCAGCAGTTACGGGGGATCGACTAATGAAAAACTGTTTTTT. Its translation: CASSYGGSTNEKLFF.

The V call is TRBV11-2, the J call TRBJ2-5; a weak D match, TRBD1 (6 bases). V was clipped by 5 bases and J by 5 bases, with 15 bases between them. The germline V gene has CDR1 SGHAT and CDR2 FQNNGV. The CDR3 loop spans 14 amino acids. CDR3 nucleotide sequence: TGTGCCAGCAGCCAACAGGGTCAGGGGGAGACCCAGTACTTC. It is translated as CASSQQGQGETQYF.

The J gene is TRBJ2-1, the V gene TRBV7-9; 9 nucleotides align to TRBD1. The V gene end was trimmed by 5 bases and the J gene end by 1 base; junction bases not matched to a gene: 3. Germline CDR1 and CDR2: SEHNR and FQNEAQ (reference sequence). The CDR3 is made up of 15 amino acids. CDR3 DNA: TGTGCCAGCAGCCCACAGGGGGCGTCCTACAATGAGCAGTTCTTC. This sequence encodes CASSPQGASYNEQFF.

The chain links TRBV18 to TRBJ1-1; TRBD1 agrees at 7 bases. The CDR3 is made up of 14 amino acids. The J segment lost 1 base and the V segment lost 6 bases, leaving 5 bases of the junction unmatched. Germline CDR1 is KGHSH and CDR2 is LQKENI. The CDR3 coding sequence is TGTGCCAGCTCCCGAGGACAGGAGAACACTGAAGCTTTCTTT. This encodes CASSRGQENTEAFF.

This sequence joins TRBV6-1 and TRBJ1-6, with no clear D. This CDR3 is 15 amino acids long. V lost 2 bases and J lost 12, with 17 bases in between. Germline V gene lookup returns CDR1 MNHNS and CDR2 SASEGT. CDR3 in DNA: TGTGCCAGCAGTGAAAGAGTCGTGATATTGGGACCCCTCCACTTT. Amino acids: CASSERVVILGPLHF.

The CDR3 sequence is CASSQGGHPYEQYF. The DNA of the CDR3 is TGCGCCAGCAGCCAGGGGGGACATCCCTACGAGCAGTACTTC. The chain uses TRBV5-1 and TRBJ2-7; a weak D match, TRBD1 (7 bases). Germline values: CDR1 SGHRS, CDR2 YFSETQ. With 4 bases removed from V and 2 bases from J, the gap between germline ends came to 13 bases. The CDR3 totals 14 residues.